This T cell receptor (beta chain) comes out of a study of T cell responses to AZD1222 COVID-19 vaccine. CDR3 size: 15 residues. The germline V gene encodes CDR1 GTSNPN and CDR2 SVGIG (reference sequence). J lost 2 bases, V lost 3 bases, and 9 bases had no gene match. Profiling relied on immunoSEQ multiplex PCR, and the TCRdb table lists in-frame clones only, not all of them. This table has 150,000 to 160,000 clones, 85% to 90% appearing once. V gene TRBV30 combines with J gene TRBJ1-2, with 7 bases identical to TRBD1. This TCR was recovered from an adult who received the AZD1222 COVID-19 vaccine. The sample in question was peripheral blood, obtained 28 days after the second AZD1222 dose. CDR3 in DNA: TGTGCCTGGAGGGTCTGGGGAGGGGGCAACTATGGCTACACCTTC. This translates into CAWRVWGGGNYGYTF. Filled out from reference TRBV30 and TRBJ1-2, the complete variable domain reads SQTIHQWPATLVQPVGSPLSLECTVEGTSNPNLYWYRQAAGRGLQLLFYSVGIGQISSEVPQNLSASRPQDRQFILSSKKLLLSDSGFYLCAWRVWGGGNYGYTFGSGTRLTVV.